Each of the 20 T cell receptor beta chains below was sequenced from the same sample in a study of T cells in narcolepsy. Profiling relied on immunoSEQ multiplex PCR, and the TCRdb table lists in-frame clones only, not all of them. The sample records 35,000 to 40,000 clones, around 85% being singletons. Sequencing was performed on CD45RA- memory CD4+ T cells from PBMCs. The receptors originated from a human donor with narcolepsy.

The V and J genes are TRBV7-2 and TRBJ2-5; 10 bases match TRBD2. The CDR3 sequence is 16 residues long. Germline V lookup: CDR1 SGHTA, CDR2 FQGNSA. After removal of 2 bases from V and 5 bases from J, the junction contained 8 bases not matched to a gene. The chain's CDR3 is CASSLLSGGALETQYF. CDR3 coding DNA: TGTGCCAGCAGCTTACTGAGCGGGGGGGCCCTGGAGACCCAGTACTTC.

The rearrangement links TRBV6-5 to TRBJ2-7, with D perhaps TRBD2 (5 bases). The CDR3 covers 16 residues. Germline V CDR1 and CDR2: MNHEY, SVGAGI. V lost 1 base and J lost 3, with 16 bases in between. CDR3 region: CASSYFSGGLGYEQYF. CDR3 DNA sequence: TGTGCCAGCAGTTACTTCTCCGGAGGATTGGGCTACGAGCAGTACTTC.

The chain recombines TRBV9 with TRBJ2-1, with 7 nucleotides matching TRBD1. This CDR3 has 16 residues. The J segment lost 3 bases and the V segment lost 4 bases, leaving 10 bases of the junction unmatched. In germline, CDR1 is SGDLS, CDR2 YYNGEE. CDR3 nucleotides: TGTGCCAGCAGCCCTGGGACAGCTGGGGGCTACAATGAGCAGTTCTTC. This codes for CASSPGTAGGYNEQFF.

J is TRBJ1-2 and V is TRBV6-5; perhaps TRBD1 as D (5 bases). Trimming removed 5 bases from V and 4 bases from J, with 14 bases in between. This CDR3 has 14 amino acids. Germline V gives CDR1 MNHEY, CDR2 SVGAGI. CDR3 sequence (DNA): TGTGCCAGCAGTCAGACACAGGCGGGCTATGGCTACACCTTC. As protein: CASSQTQAGYGYTF.

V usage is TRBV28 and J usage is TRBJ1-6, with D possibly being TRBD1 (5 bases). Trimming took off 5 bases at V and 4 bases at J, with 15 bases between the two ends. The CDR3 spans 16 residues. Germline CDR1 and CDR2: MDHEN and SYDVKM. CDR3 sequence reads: CASSLAGTGYNSPLHF. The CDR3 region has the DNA TGTGCCAGCAGTCTAGCCGGGACGGGTTATAATTCACCCCTCCACTTT.

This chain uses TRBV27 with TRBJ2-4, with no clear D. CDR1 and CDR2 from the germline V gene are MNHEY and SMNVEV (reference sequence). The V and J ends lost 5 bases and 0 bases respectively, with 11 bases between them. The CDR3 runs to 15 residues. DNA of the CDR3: TGTGCCAGCAGTATAAACACGGTAGCCAAAAACATTCAGTACTTC. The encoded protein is CASSINTVAKNIQYF.

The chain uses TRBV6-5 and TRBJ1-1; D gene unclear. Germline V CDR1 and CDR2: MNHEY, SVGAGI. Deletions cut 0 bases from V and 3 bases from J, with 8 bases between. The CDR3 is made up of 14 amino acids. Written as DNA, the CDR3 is TGTGCCAGCAGTTACTCGTATGCCTACACTGAAGCTTTCTTT. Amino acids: CASSYSYAYTEAFF.

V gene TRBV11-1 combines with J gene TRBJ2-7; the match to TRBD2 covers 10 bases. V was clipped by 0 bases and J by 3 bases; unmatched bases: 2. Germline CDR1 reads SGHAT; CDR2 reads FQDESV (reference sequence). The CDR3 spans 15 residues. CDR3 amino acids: CASSLASGGDYEQYF. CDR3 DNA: TGTGCCAGCAGCTTAGCAAGCGGGGGGGACTACGAGCAGTACTTC. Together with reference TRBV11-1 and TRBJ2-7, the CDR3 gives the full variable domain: EAEVAQSPRYKITEKSQAVAFWCDPISGHATLYWYRQILGQGPELLVQFQDESVVDDSQLPKDRFSAERLKGVDSTLKIQPAELGDSAMYLCASSLASGGDYEQYFGPGTRLTVT.

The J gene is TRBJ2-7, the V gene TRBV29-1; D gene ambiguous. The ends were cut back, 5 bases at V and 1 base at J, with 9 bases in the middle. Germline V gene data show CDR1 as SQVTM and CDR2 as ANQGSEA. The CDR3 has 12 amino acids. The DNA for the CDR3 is TGCAGCGTTACTGCCTCATCCTACGAGCAGTACTTC. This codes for CSVTASSYEQYF.

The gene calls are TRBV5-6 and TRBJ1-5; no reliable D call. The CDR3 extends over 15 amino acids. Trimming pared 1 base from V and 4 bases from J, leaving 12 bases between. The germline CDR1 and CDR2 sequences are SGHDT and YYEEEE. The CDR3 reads CASSLRFSGNQPQHF. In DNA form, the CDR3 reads TGTGCCAGCAGCTTGAGGTTTAGCGGGAATCAGCCCCAGCATTTT.

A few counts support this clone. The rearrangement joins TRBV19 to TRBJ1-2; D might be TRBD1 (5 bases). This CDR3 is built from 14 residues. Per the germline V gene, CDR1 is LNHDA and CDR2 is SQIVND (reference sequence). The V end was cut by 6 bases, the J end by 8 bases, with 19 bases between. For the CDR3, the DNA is TGTGCCAGTAGGATCGGGGGTCTCCTAGGCGGCTACACCTTC. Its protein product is CASRIGGLLGGYTF.

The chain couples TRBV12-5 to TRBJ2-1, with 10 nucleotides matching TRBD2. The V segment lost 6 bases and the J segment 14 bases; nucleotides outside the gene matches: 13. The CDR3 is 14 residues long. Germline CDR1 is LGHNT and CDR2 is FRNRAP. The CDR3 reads CASGPSGGGGPKFF. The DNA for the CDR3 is TGTGCTAGTGGCCCTAGCGGGGGCGGGGGGCCTAAGTTCTTC.

The CDR3 loop is CASSSYRAAQHF. CDR3 DNA sequence: TGTGCCAGTAGTAGCTACAGGGCAGCCCAGCATTTT. V gene TRBV19 combines with J gene TRBJ1-5, with D perhaps TRBD1 (6 bases). With 4 bases removed from V and 11 bases from J, the gap between germline ends came to 12 bases. The CDR3 totals 12 residues. Per germline, CDR1 LNHDA and CDR2 SQIVND (reference sequence).

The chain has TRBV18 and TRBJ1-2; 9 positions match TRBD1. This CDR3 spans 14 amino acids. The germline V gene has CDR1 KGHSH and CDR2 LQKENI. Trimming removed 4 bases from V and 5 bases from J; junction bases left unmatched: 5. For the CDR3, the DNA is TGTGCCAGCTCACTTGAGACAGGGGGGTATGGCTACACCTTC. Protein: CASSLETGGYGYTF.

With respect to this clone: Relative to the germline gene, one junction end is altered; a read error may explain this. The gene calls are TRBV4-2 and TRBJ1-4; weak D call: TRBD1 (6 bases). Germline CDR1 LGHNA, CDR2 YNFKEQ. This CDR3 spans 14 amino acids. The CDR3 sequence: CASSQGGGNEKLSF. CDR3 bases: TGTGCCAGCAGCCAAGGAGGGGGGAATGAAAAACTGTCTTTT.

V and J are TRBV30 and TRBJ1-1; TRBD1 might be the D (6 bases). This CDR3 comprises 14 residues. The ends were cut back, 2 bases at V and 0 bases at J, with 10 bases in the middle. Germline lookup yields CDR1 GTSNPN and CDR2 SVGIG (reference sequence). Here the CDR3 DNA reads TGTGCCTGGAGTCCCGGGACATTGAACACTGAAGCTTTCTTT. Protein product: CAWSPGTLNTEAFF. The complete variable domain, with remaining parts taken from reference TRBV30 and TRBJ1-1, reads SQTIHQWPATLVQPVGSPLSLECTVEGTSNPNLYWYRQAAGRGLQLLFYSVGIGQISSEVPQNLSASRPQDRQFILSSKKLLLSDSGFYLCAWSPGTLNTEAFFGQGTRLTVV.

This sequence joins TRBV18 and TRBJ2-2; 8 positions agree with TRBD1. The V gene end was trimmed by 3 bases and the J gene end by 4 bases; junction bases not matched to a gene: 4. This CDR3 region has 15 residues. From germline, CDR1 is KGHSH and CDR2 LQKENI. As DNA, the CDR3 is TGTGCCAGCTCACCGGACAGGGTGCCCACCGGGGAGCTGTTTTTT. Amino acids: CASSPDRVPTGELFF.

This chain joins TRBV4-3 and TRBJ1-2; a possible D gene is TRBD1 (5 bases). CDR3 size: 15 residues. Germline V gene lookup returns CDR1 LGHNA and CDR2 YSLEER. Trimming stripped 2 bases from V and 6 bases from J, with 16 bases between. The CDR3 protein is CASSQLTAGNNGYTF. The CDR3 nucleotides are TGCGCCAGCAGCCAACTTACGGCAGGGAACAATGGCTACACCTTC.

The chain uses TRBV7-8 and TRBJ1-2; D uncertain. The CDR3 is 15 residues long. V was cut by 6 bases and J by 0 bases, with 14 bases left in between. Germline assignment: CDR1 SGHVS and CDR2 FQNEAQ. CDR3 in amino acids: CASSPGTNTNYGYTF. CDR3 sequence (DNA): TGTGCCAGCAGTCCCGGTACGAACACTAACTATGGCTACACCTTC. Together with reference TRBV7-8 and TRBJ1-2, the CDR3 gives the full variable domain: GAGVSQSPRYKVAKRGQDVALRCDPISGHVSLFWYQQALGQGPEFLTYFQNEAQLDKSGLPSDRFFAERPEGSVSTLKIQRTQQEDSAVYLCASSPGTNTNYGYTFGSGTRLTVV.

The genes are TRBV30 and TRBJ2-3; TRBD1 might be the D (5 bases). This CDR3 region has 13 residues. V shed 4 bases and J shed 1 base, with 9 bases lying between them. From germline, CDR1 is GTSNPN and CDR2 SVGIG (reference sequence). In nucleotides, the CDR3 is TGTGCCTGGACCAGGGCCCGCACAGATACGCAGTATTTT. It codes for CAWTRARTDTQYF. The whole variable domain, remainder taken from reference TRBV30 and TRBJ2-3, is SQTIHQWPATLVQPVGSPLSLECTVEGTSNPNLYWYRQAAGRGLQLLFYSVGIGQISSEVPQNLSASRPQDRQFILSSKKLLLSDSGFYLCAWTRARTDTQYFGPGTRLTVL.